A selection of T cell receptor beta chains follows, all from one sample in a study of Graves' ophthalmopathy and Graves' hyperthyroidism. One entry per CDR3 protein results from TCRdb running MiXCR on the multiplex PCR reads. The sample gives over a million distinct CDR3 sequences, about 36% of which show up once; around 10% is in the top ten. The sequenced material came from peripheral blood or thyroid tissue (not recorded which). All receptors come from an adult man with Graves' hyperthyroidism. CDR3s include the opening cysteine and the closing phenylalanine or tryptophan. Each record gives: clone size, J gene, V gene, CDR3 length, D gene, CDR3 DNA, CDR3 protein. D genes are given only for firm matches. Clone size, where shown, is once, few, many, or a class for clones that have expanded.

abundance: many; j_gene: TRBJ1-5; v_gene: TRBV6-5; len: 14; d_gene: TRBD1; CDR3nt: TGTGCCAGCAGTTCATGGCAGGGGGACCAGCCCCAGCATTTT; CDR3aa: CASSSWQGDQPQHF
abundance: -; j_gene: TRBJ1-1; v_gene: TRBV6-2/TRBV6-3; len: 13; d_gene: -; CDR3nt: TGTGCCAGCACCCAGGGGCGGAACACTGAAGCTTTCTTT; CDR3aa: CASTQGRNTEAFF
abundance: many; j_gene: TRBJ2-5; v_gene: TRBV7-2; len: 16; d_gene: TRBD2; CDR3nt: TGTGCCAGCAGCTTAGCGGTCGGGAGGGCCGGGTGGGCCCAGTACTTC; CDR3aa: CASSLAVGRAGWAQYF
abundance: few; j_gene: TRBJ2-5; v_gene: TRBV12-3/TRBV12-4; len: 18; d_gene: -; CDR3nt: TGTGCCAGCAGTCCGGGAAGCCCGGCGGGAACGTACCAAGAGACCCAGTACTTC; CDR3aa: CASSPGSPAGTYQETQYF
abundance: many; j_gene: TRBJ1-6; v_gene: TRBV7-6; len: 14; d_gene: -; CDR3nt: TGTGCCAGCAGCTTAGACGGCTATAATTCACCCCTCCACTTT; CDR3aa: CASSLDGYNSPLHF
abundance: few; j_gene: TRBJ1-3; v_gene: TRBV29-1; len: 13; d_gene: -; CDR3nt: TGCAGCGGTGGGGCCGACGATGGAAACACCATATATTTT; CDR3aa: CSGGADDGNTIYF
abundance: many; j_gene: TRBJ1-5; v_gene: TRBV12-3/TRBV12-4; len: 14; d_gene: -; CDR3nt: TGTGCCAGCAGCGAATCGCGGGGGCATCAGCCCCAGCATTTT; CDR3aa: CASSESRGHQPQHF
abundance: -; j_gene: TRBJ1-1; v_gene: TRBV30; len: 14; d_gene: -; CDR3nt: TGTGCCTGGAGCGCTCTTGGGAGGAACACTGAAGCTTTCTTT; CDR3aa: CAWSALGRNTEAFF
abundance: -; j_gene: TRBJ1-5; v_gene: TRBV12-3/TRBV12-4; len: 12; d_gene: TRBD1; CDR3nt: TGTGCCAGCAGTTTTGTGACAGGGGTTTTGCATTTT; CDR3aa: CASSFVTGVLHF
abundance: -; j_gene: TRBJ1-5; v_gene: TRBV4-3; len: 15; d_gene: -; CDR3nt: TGCGCCAGCAGCCAAGATCTGGGGGGCTTGCAGCCCCAGCATTTT; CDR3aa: CASSQDLGGLQPQHF
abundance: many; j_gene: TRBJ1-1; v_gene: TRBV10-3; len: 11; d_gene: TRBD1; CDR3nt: TGTGCCATCAAGAGGGACAGGGAAGCTTTCTTT; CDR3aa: CAIKRDREAFF
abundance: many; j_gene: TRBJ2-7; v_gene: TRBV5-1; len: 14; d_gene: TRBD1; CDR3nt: TGCGCCAGCACCCAGGACAGGTTAGCCTACGAGCAGTACTTC; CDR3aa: CASTQDRLAYEQYF
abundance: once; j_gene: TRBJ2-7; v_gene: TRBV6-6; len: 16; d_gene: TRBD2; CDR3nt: TGTGCCAGCCTGACACGGGCTAGCGGGAGTATATACGAGCAGTACTTC; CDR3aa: CASLTRASGSIYEQYF
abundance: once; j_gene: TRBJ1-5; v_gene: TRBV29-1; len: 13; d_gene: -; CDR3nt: TGCAGCGATTTCGGAGTAAGCAATCAGCCCCAGCATTTT; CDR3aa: CSDFGVSNQPQHF
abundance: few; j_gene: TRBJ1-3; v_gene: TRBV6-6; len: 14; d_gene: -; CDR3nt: TGTGCCACCCACAGGGCAGAAGGGGAAAATACCATATATTTT; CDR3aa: CATHRAEGENTIYF
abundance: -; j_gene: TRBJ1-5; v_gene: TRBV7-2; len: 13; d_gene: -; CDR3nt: TGTGCCAGCAGCCCCAAACTTCCAGAGACCCAGCATTTT; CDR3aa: CASSPKLPETQHF
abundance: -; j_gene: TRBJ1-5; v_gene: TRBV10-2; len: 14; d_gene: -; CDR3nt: TGCGCCAGCAGTGAGTCGAAATGGCTCCCGCCCCAGCATTTT; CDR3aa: CASSESKWLPPQHF
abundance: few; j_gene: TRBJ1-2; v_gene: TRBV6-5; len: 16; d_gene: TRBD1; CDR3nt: TGTGCCAGCAGTGAAGTCCCGGGACAGCCAGGCTATGGCTACACCTTC; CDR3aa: CASSEVPGQPGYGYTF
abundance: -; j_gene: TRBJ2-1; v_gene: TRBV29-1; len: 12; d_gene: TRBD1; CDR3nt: TGCAGCGTTCAGACAGGGAACAATGAGCAGTTCTTC; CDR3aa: CSVQTGNNEQFF
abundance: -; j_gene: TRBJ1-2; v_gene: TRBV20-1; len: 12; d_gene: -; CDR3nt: TGCAGTGCTAGAGATGAGGGCCATGGCTACACCTTC; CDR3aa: CSARDEGHGYTF
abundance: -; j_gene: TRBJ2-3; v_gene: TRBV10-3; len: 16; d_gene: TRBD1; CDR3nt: TGTGCCATCAGTGAGACGTACACAGGGGCCACAGATACGCAGTATTTT; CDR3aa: CAISETYTGATDTQYF
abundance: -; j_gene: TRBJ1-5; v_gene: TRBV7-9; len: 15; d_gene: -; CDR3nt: TGTGCCAGCAGCCAAGATGCAGTTCTAAATCAGCCCCAGCATTTT; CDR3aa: CASSQDAVLNQPQHF
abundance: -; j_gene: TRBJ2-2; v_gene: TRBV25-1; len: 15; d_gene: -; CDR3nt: TGTGCCAGCAGCCCCAGAGGGCCCTTCGGCGGGGAGCTGTTTTTT; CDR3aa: CASSPRGPFGGELFF
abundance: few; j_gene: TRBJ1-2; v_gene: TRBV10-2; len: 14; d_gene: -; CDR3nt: TGCGCCAGCAGTGAGTCTGGGCAGTACTATGGCTACACCTTC; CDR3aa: CASSESGQYYGYTF
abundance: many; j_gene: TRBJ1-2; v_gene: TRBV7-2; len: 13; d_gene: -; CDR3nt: TGTGCCAGCAGCACCCCGTATCAGGACGGCTACACCTTC; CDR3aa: CASSTPYQDGYTF
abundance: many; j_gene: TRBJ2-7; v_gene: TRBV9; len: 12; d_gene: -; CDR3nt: TGTGCCAGCAGCGTTCTTGGCCAGGGTCTCCTCTTC; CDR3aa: CASSVLGQGLLF
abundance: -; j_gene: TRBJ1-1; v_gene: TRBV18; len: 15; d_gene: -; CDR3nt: TGTGCCAGCTCACCATTACCAGTCATGAACACTGAAGCTTTCTTT; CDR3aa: CASSPLPVMNTEAFF
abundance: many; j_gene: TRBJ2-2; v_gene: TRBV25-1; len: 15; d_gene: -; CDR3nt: TGTGCCAGCAGTGAGGCGGGAAGGGACACCGGGGAGCTGTTTTTT; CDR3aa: CASSEAGRDTGELFF
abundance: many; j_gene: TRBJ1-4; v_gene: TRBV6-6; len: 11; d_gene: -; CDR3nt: TGTGCCAGCAGTAGTACAGGGCCTGCGGTTTTT; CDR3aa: CASSSTGPAVF
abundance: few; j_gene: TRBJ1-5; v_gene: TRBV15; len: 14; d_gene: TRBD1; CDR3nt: TGTGCCACCGGACCACAGGGGCTCAATCAGCCCCAGCATTTT; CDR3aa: CATGPQGLNQPQHF
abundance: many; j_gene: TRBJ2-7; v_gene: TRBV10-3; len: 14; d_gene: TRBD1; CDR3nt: TGTGCCATCAGTGGAAGTCGACAGGGGAACGAGCAGTACTTC; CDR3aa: CAISGSRQGNEQYF
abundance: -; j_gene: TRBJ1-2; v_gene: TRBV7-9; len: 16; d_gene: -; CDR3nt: TGTGCCAGCAGCCGCACGGCCCGGTCCCTTATTTATGGCTACACCTTC; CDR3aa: CASSRTARSLIYGYTF
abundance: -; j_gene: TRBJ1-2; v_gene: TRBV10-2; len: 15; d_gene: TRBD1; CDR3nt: TGCGCCAGCAACCCGGGACAGGGGGCTATGGATGGCTACACCTTC; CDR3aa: CASNPGQGAMDGYTF
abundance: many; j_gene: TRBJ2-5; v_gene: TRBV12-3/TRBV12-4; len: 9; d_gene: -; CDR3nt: TGTGCCAGCAGTCGGACCCAGTACTTC; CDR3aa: CASSRTQYF
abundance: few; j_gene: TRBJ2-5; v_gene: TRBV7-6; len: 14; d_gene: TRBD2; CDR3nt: TGTGCCAGCAGTTCCGGCGGGAGCAGAGAGACCCAGTACTTC; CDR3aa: CASSSGGSRETQYF
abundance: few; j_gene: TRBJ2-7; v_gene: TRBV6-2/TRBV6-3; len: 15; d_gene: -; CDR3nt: TGTGCCAGCAGTTACCCGAGTCCGGGCCAATACGAGCAGTACTTC; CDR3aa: CASSYPSPGQYEQYF
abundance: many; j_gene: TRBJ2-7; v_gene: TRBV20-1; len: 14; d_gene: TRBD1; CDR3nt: TGCAGTGCTAGAGCGGACAGGAACTACTACGAGCAGTACTTC; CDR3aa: CSARADRNYYEQYF
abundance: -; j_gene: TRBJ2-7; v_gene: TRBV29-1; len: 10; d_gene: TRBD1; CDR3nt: TGCAGCGTTGGGACAGGCGAGCAGTACTTC; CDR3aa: CSVGTGEQYF
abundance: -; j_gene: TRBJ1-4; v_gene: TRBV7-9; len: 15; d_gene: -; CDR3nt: TGTGCCAGCAGCTTGGGGAGTGCAACTAATGAAAAACTGTTTTTT; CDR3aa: CASSLGSATNEKLFF
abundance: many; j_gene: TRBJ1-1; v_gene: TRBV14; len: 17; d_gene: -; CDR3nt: TGTGCCAGCAGCCAAGACGGTGTGTCAGCCCGGAACACTGAAGCTTTCTTT; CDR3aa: CASSQDGVSARNTEAFF
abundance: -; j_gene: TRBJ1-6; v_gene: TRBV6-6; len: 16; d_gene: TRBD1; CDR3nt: TGTGCCAGCAGCCTAAGCACCGGGACAGGCCCTTCACCCCTCCACTTT; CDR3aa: CASSLSTGTGPSPLHF
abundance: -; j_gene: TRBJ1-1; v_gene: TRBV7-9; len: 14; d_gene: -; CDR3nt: TGCGCCAGCAGCCCGGACCAGGAGGGCCCTGAAGCTTTCTTT; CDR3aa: CASSPDQEGPEAFF
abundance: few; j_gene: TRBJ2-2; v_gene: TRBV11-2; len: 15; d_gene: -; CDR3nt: TGTGCCAGCAGCTTAGATGGCTTAAGCGCCGGGGAGCTGTTTTTT; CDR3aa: CASSLDGLSAGELFF
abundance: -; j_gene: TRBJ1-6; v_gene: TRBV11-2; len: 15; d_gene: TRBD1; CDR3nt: TGTGCCAGCAGCAAGGAACAGGGGGCGAATTCACCCCTCCACTTT; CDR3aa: CASSKEQGANSPLHF
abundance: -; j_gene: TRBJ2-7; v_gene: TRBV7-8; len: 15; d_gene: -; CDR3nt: TGTGCCAGCAGTCACCCCGGGACACAAAACTACGAGCAGTACTTC; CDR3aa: CASSHPGTQNYEQYF
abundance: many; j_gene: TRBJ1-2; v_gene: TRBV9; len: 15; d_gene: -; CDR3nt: TGTGCCAGCAGCCCCTGGGACAAGAATAACTATGGCTACACCTTC; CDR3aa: CASSPWDKNNYGYTF
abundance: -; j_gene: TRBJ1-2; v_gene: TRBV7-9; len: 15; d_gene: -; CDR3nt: TGTGCCAGCAGCTTGGGAGGGGGTCTGTCCTATGGCTACACCTTC; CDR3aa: CASSLGGGLSYGYTF
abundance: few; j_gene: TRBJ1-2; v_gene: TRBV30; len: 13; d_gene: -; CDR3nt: TGTGCCTGCCGACATCTGATCGGCTATGGCTACACCTTC; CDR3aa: CACRHLIGYGYTF
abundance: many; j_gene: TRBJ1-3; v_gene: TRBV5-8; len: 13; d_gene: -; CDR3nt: TGTGCCAGCAGCCCGAAATCTGGAAACACCATATATTTT; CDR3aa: CASSPKSGNTIYF
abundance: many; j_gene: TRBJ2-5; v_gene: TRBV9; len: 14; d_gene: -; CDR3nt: TGTGCCAGCACCTCCGGGCTAGCAGGAGAGACCCAGTACTTC; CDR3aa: CASTSGLAGETQYF
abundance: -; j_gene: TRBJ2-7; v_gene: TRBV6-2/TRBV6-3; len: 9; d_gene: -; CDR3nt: TGTGCCAACACCTACGAGCAGTACTTC; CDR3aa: CANTYEQYF
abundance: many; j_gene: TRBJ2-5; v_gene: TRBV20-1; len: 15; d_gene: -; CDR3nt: TGCAGTGCTAGTGGGGCAGGGGTGGGAGGAGAGACCCAGTACTTC; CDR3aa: CSASGAGVGGETQYF
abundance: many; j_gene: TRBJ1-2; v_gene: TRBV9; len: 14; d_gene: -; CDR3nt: TGTGCCAGCAGCGGGCAGGTCAAAGGGGGAAGCTACACCTTC; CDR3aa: CASSGQVKGGSYTF
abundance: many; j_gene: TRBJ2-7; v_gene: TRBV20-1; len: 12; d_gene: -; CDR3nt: TGCAGTGCTAGACCCCGGTGGTACGAGCAGTACTTC; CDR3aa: CSARPRWYEQYF
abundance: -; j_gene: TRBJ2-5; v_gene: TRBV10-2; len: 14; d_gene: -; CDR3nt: TGTGCCGGCAGTTACTCGAACACCCGGGAGACCCAGTACTTC; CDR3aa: CAGSYSNTRETQYF
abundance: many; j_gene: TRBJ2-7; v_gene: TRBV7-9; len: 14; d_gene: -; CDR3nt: TGTGCCAGCAGCTTGGGCAGGTCCTTCTACGAGCAGTACTTC; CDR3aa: CASSLGRSFYEQYF
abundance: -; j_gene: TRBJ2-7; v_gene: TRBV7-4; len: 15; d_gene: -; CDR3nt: TGTGCCAGCAGTGAACTTCGGCTAGCTATTTACGAGCAGTACTTC; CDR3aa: CASSELRLAIYEQYF